This entry lists 4 T cell receptor beta chains sequenced from one sample in a study of T cells in Graves' hyperthyroidism and ophthalmopathy. Researchers took RNA transcripts and amplified the TCR beta CDR3 regions from them. First-round RT-PCR targeting the TCR CDR3 was performed with the HTBI primer set. TCRdb redid the calling of the multiplex PCR reads with MiXCR, one entry per CDR3 protein. The sample shows around 380,000 distinct CDR3 sequences, approximately 15% of them seen only once. Sequencing input: blood. The receptors derive from a man aged 30-40 years with Graves' hyperthyroidism that later progressed to Graves' ophthalmopathy.

This clonotype was seen at least ten times. The rearrangement links TRBV25-1 to TRBJ1-1, with a weak D call TRBD1 (6 bases). V lost 3 bases to trimming and J lost 5 bases, with 10 bases between them. The CDR3 consists of 13 residues. CDR1 MGHDK and CDR2 SYGVNS come from the germline V gene. CDR3 sequence reads: CASSEAGVTEAFF. CDR3 nucleotides: TGTGCCAGCAGTGAGGCAGGGGTAACTGAAGCTTTCTTT.

This clonotype was counted at least ten times. The gene calls are TRBV29-1 and TRBJ2-7, with D possibly TRBD1 on 5 matching bases. V was shortened by 4 bases and J by 5 bases, with 9 bases between the two germline ends. The CDR3 has 11 amino acids. Germline V gene data show CDR1 as SQVTM and CDR2 as ANQGSEA. CDR3: CSVAGSNEQYF. For the CDR3, the DNA is TGCAGCGTTGCAGGGTCGAACGAGCAGTACTTC.

This rearrangement joins TRBV7-9 to TRBJ1-4; the match to TRBD1 covers 7 bases. The V gene's germline CDR1 is SEHNR and CDR2 FQNEAQ (reference sequence). This CDR3 spans 15 amino acids. V lost 2 bases, J lost 4 bases, and 4 bases stayed unmatched. This CDR3 is CASSLRGLGNEKLFF. CDR3 DNA sequence: TGTGCCAGCAGCTTAAGGGGGCTCGGTAATGAAAAACTGTTTTTT.

This clonotype was counted at least ten times. Compared with germline, one end of the junction differs, possibly owing to a read error. The chain is built from TRBV7-2 and TRBJ1-2; D not certain. This CDR3 is 14 amino acids long. Germline V gene data show CDR1 as SGHTA and CDR2 as FQGNSA. CDR3 residues: CASTLTVHLYGYTF. CDR3 DNA sequence: TGTGCCAGCACCTTAACTGTACATCTCTATGGCTACACCTTC.